One TCR beta chain is described in this entry. Its antigen is undetermined. The data were obtained in a study of persistence of HIV-infected CD4 T cells. In the study overall: A larger, less memory-rich fraction responded to anti-CD3/anti-CD28 beads than to antigen. Broader study findings: Proviral oligoclonality tracked with TCR oligoclonality within the same sorted cells. TCRbeta richness was lower in CMV- and Gag-responding cells than in anti-CD3/anti-CD28-responding cells.

Sequencing used immunoSEQ version 4 in survey mode. TCRdb's copy holds only in-frame clones and misses some; the assay was immunoSEQ multiplex PCR. The sample consists of about 46,000 clones, approximately 90% of them appearing once. Anti-CD3/anti-CD28 beads served as a nonspecific positive control stimulus. CD4+ T cells upregulating both CD40 ligand and CD69 were sorted as responding cells. For at least 4 years, plasma HIV-1 RNA was undetectable (<50 copies/mL). The specimen was CD4+ T cells sorted from PBMCs after roughly 17-hour stimulation, collected from a patient who received antiretroviral therapy. The TCR was taken from an adult woman with HIV who was CMV-seropositive.

As DNA, the CDR3 is TGTGCCAGTAGTATAGGGCCCAGCGGAGAGACCCAGTACTTC. Translated, it gives CASSIGPSGETQYF. The V and J genes are TRBV19 and TRBJ2-5; maybe TRBD2 (5 bases). This CDR3 is 14 amino acids long. Germline V gene data show CDR1 as LNHDA and CDR2 as SQIVND (reference sequence). V was clipped by 1 base and J by 4 bases, with 10 bases between them. The variable domain in full, with the rest retrieved from reference TRBV19 and TRBJ2-5, is DGGITQSPKYLFRKEGQNVTLSCEQNLNHDAMYWYRQDPGQGLRLIYYSQIVNDFQKGDIAEGYSVSREKKESFPLTVTSAQKNPTAFYLCASSIGPSGETQYFGPGTRLLVL.